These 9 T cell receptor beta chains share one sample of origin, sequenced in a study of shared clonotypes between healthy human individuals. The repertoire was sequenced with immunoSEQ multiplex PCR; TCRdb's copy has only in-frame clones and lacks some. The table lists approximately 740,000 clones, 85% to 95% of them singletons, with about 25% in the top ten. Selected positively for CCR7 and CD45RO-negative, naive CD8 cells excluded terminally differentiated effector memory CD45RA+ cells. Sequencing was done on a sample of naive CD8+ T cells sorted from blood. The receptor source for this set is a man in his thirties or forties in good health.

The DNA for the CDR3 is TGCGCCAGCAGCCAAGATCTCTTCCGGGTTTATAATACAGAAAGAAATGAAAAACTGTTTTTT. As protein: CASSQDLFRVYNTERNEKLFF. The gene calls are TRBV4-1 and TRBJ1-4; D gene uncertain. Trimming pared 0 bases from V and 5 bases from J, leaving 28 bases between. The CDR3 extends over 21 amino acids. Germline-derived CDR1 and CDR2 are MGHRA and YSYEKL.

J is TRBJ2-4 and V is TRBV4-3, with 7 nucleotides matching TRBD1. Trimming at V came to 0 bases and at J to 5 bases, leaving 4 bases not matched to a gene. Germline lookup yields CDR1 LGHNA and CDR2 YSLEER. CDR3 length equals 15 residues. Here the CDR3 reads CASSQDERGQNIQYF. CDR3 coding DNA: TGCGCCAGCAGCCAAGATGAGAGGGGGCAAAACATTCAGTACTTC.

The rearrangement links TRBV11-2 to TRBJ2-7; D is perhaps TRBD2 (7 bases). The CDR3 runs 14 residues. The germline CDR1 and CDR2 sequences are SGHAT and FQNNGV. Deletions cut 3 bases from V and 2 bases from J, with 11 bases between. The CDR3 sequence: CASSFGGPPYEQYF. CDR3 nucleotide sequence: TGTGCCAGCAGCTTCGGGGGGCCCCCCTACGAGCAGTACTTC. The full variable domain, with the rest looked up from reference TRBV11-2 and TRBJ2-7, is EAGVAQSPRYKIIEKRQSVAFWCNPISGHATLYWYQQILGQGPKLLIQFQNNGVVDDSQLPKDRFSAERLKGVDSTLKIQPAKLEDSAVYLCASSFGGPPYEQYFGPGTRLTVT.

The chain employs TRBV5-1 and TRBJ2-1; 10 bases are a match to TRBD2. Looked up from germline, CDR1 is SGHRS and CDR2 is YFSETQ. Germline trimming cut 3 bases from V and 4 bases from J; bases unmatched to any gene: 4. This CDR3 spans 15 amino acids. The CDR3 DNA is TGCGCCAGCAGCTCAGGGACTAGCGAGTACAATGAGCAGTTCTTC. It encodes CASSSGTSEYNEQFF.

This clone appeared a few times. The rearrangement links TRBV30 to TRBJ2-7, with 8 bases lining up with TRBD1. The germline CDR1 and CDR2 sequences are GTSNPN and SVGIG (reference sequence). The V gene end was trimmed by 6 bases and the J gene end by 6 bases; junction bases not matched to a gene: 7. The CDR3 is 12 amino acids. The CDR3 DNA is TGTGCCTGCGAGGACAGGGTCATCGAGCAGTACTTC. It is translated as CACEDRVIEQYF.

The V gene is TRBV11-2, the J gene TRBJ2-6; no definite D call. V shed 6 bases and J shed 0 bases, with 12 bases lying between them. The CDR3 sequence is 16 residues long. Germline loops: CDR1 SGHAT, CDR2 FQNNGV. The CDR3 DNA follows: TGTGCCAGCAGTCATCTTCTCAACTCTGGGGCCAACGTCCTGACTTTC. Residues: CASSHLLNSGANVLTF.

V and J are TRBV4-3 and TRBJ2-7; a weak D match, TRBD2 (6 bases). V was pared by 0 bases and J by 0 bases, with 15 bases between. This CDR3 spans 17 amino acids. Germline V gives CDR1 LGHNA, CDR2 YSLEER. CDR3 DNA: TGCGCCAGCAGCCAAGATCCGATCAGACTAGTCTCCTACGAGCAGTACTTC. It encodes CASSQDPIRLVSYEQYF.

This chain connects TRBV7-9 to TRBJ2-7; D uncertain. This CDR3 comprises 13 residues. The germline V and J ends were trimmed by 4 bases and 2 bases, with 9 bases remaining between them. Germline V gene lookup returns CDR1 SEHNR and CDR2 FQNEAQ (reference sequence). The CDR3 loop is CASSSEVAYEQYF. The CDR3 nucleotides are TGTGCCAGCAGCTCAGAAGTCGCCTACGAGCAGTACTTC.

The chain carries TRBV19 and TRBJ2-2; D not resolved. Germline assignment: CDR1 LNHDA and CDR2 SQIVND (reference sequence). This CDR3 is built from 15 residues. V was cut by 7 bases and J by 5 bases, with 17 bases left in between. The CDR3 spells CASTSDRYGTGELFF. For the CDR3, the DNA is TGTGCCAGTACCTCGGACCGTTATGGGACCGGGGAGCTGTTTTTT.